The entry below describes one T cell receptor beta chain. Its target is unknown. The table came from immunoSEQ multiplex PCR; TCRdb's copy has only in-frame clones and leaves some out. This sample has about 7,700 clones, with around 79% found just once. Investigators treated the graft tissue so that it released intraepithelial and lamina propria lymphocytes. The CDR3 spans 16 residues. Per the germline V gene, CDR1 is SGHTS and CDR2 is YDEGEE. The ends lost 2 bases at V and 3 bases at J; junction bases unmatched: 8. These data are taken from a study of graft-versus-host responses after intestinal transplantation. Whole-study context: Among the recipients, transplants were multivisceral, liver-intestinal, or isolated intestinal.

Notes on the study in general: Detection of GvH clones occurred in recipient marrow, and some had their first appearance in ileum or blood. Early after transplant, HvG clones declined as circulating GvH clones peaked.

V and J are TRBV5-8 and TRBJ1-1; 9 bases align to TRBD1. This TCR derives from a human patient who received an intestinal transplant, so some T cells may come from the graft donor. The starting material was ileum tissue, obtained approximately 31 weeks after intestinal transplant. Written as DNA, the CDR3 is TGTGCCAGCAGCTTTTACAGGGGGCAGGGGGACACTGAAGCTTTCTTT. This translates into CASSFYRGQGDTEAFF.